Listed below are T cell receptor beta chains from one sample, sequenced in a study of T cells in localized non-small cell lung cancer. Method: immunoSEQ multiplex PCR; TCRdb's copy keeps in-frame clones and lacks some. In the table there are over 20,000 clones, 65% to 85% of which are singletons. Sequences were derived from PBMCs, sampled before any cancer treatment. The receptors originated from a man aged 40-75 years with stage II lung adenocarcinoma. Both conserved end residues are part of each CDR3. Fields, in order: D gene, V gene, clone size, J gene, CDR3 DNA, CDR3 protein. A D gene is named only where the DNA matches it firmly. Clone sizes are given selectively: once, few, many, or a class where the clone is expanded.

NA	TRBV7-9	NA	TRBJ2-3	TGTGCCAGCAGCTTATTGATGCCGAGGGAGCACAAGGGGACAGATACGCAGTATTTT	CASSLLMPREHKGTDTQYF
TRBD2	TRBV5-6	NA	TRBJ2-6	TGTGCCAGCAGCGAGGGAGGGAGTGGGGCCAACGTCCTGACTTTC	CASSEGGSGANVLTF
NA	TRBV27	NA	TRBJ2-1	TGTGCCAGCAGTTTAGGGTCAGGATACAATGAGCAGTTCTTC	CASSLGSGYNEQFF
NA	TRBV27	NA	TRBJ2-5	TGTGCCAGCAGATCTGGGGGGTTACAGGGGAGGGAGACCCAGTACTTC	CASRSGGLQGRETQYF
NA	TRBV4-3	NA	TRBJ1-2	TGCGCCAGCAGCAATACCCGGACATCCTATGGCTACACCTTC	CASSNTRTSYGYTF
TRBD2	TRBV7-9	NA	TRBJ2-1	TGTGCCAGCAGCCCCACTAGCGGCGACAATGAGCAGTTCTTC	CASSPTSGDNEQFF
TRBD1	TRBV2	NA	TRBJ1-2	TGTGCCAGCAGGGGACAGCTCGTCGCGTATGGCTACACCTTC	CASRGQLVAYGYTF
NA	TRBV7-2	NA	TRBJ1-2	TGTGCCAGCAGCCCCCCCGGGGACTACTATGGCTACACCTTC	CASSPPGDYYGYTF
NA	TRBV15	NA	TRBJ1-1	TGTGCCACCAGCAGTCTCACAGTGAACACTGAAGCTTTCTTT	CATSSLTVNTEAFF
NA	TRBV6-5	NA	TRBJ2-7	TGTGCCAGCAGATACTTACCTGACAGCGGTACCTACGAGCAGTACTTC	CASRYLPDSGTYEQYF
NA	TRBV11-1	NA	TRBJ2-7	TGTGCCAGCAGCTTAGCGGGACGTGAGCAGTACTTC	CASSLAGREQYF
NA	TRBV7-8	NA	TRBJ1-2	TGTGCCAGCAGCTTATCTGGCATGGGTGGCTATGGCTACACCTTC	CASSLSGMGGYGYTF
TRBD2	TRBV25-1	few	TRBJ2-4	TGTGCCAGCAGTGAAGGAGGCGGGGCGGGGGACAAAAACATTCAGTACTTC	CASSEGGGAGDKNIQYF
TRBD1	TRBV6-6	NA	TRBJ1-5	TGTGCCAGCAGTAGAGCCGGACAGGGCGGAAATCAGCCCCAGCATTTT	CASSRAGQGGNQPQHF
TRBD2	TRBV7-9	NA	TRBJ2-2	TGTGCCAGCAGCTTGGGCGGGAGCCACGGGGAGCTGTTTTTT	CASSLGGSHGELFF
TRBD2	TRBV5-5	NA	TRBJ2-1	TGTGCCAGCAGCTTTAGCGGGAGTCCCTACAATGAGCAGTTCTTC	CASSFSGSPYNEQFF
TRBD2	TRBV2	few	TRBJ2-5	TGTGCCAGCAGGGGGGGACTAATAACGGAGACCCAGTACTTC	CASRGGLITETQYF
NA	TRBV30	NA	TRBJ1-3	TGTGCCTGGAGAGGGGATAGGGGAAACACCATATATTTT	CAWRGDRGNTIYF
NA	TRBV21-1	once	TRBJ1-1	TGTGCCAGCAGCATAGATCGGACAGAACAGACATTGAACACTGAAGCTTTCTTT	CASSIDRTEQTLNTEAFF
NA	TRBV6-6	NA	TRBJ2-1	TGTGCCAGCAGGGACACGGCCCGCAATGAGCAGTTCTTC	CASRDTARNEQFF
NA	TRBV11-2	NA	TRBJ2-5	TGTGCCAGCAGCTTGAGCACCCAAGAGACCCAGTACTTC	CASSLSTQETQYF
NA	TRBV5-1	NA	TRBJ1-4	TGCGCCAGCAGCCGTACTGATGGAGTAAAAAAACTGTTTTTT	CASSRTDGVKKLFF
TRBD1	TRBV13	NA	TRBJ2-2	TGTGCCAGCAGCTCGACCGGGACAGGGTCGGTGGAGCTGTTTTTT	CASSSTGTGSVELFF
NA	TRBV11-2	NA	TRBJ1-5	TGTGCCAGCAGCTTAGAAGGGAAAAGACCCCAGCATTTT	CASSLEGKRPQHF
TRBD1	TRBV6-6	once	TRBJ1-1	TGTGCCAGCAGTTACTCACAGGGGAGGGGGACTGAAGCTTTCTTT	CASSYSQGRGTEAFF
NA	TRBV7-8	NA	TRBJ2-5	TGTGCCAGCAGCTTAGGGGACAAACAGACCCAGTACTTC	CASSLGDKQTQYF
NA	TRBV7-2	NA	TRBJ1-1	TGTGCCAGCAGCTTAGAATCCACCCCGGGGACTGAAGCTTTCTTT	CASSLESTPGTEAFF
NA	TRBV27	NA	TRBJ2-6	TGTGCCAGCAGTTTATACGGTCGGTCTGGGGCCAACGTCCTGACTTTC	CASSLYGRSGANVLTF
NA	TRBV18	NA	TRBJ1-1	TGTGCCAGCTCACCACCGACAGAAATTGAAGCTTTCTTT	CASSPPTEIEAFF
NA	TRBV7-2	NA	TRBJ2-7	TGTGCCAGCAGCGTTCGCGACAGCCCTACCGAGCAGTACTTC	CASSVRDSPTEQYF
NA	TRBV14	NA	TRBJ2-1	TGTGCCAGCAGCCAAGTAACTGGGCTGATACGTGGTGAGCAGTTCTTC	CASSQVTGLIRGEQFF
TRBD2	TRBV25-1	NA	TRBJ2-5	TGTGCCAGCAGTGAATTGGGGGGGAGAGTAGAGACCCAGTACTTC	CASSELGGRVETQYF
NA	TRBV25-1	NA	TRBJ1-4	TGTGCCAGCAGTTCCCAGGGGGAAAAACTGTTTTTT	CASSSQGEKLFF
TRBD1	TRBV11-2	NA	TRBJ1-1	TGTGCCAGCAGCCAGGGACAGGTGTTAATGAACACTGAAGCTTTCTTT	CASSQGQVLMNTEAFF
TRBD1	TRBV2	few	TRBJ1-2	TGTGCCAGCAGACCGGGACAGGGCTCTGGCTACACCTTC	CASRPGQGSGYTF
TRBD1	TRBV12-5	NA	TRBJ1-1	TGTGCTAGTGCCCGAGGACAGGGCAGGGCTGAAGCTTTCTTT	CASARGQGRAEAFF
TRBD2	TRBV4-1	NA	TRBJ2-5	TGCGCCAGCAGCCAGGGGGGGAGCGTCGAGACCCAGTACTTC	CASSQGGSVETQYF
NA	TRBV2	few	TRBJ2-1	TGTGCCAGCAGTGAAGCGGATGAGCAGTTCTTC	CASSEADEQFF
NA	TRBV28	NA	TRBJ1-2	TGTGCCAGCAGTTTATCCCCCGGCGGCTACACCTTC	CASSLSPGGYTF
NA	TRBV2	NA	TRBJ2-1	TGTGCCAGCAGTGGCCAGGTCAATGAGCAGTTCTTC	CASSGQVNEQFF
NA	TRBV27	NA	TRBJ2-7	TGTGCCAGCAGGAAGCCAGGGGGGAACTCCTACGAGCAGTACTTC	CASRKPGGNSYEQYF
TRBD1	TRBV27	NA	TRBJ1-1	TGTGCCAGCAGTTTCTCGGACAGGCGCACTTCGAACACTGAAGCTTTCTTT	CASSFSDRRTSNTEAFF
NA	TRBV6-5	NA	TRBJ1-1	TGTGCCAGCAGTAGTACAGGCGCAGGGTTTGAAGCTTTCTTT	CASSSTGAGFEAFF
NA	TRBV11-2	NA	TRBJ2-7	TGTGCCAGCAGCTTCACAAGGGGGGACTCCTACGAGCAGTACTTC	CASSFTRGDSYEQYF
NA	TRBV16	NA	TRBJ2-1	TGTGCCAGCAGCCCCCGCTGGGGGAGTCGATCCTACAATGAGCAGTTCTTC	CASSPRWGSRSYNEQFF
NA	TRBV5-5	NA	TRBJ2-2	TGTGCCAGCAGCTTCCGGGACACGACTACCGGGGAGCTGTTTTTT	CASSFRDTTTGELFF
TRBD1	TRBV13	NA	TRBJ2-5	TGTGCCAGCAGCTCGACAGGGGGCGGTTCGGAGACCCAGTACTTC	CASSSTGGGSETQYF
NA	TRBV6-1	NA	TRBJ2-3	TGTGCCAGCAGTGAAATGCGGGGCTTCACAGATACGCAGTATTTT	CASSEMRGFTDTQYF
TRBD1	TRBV7-9	NA	TRBJ1-1	TGTGCCAGCAGCTGGGACAGGAGGAACACTGAAGCTTTCTTT	CASSWDRRNTEAFF
NA	TRBV30	once	TRBJ1-2	TGTGCCTGGGCAGGGATCTATGGCTACACCTTC	CAWAGIYGYTF
TRBD2	TRBV9	once	TRBJ2-3	TGTGCCAGCAGCCCCGGAGCGGGGGCGTTCACAGATACGCAGTATTTT	CASSPGAGAFTDTQYF
NA	TRBV7-9	NA	TRBJ2-7	TGTGCCAGCAGCCGGACCGTGGACGAGCAGTACTTC	CASSRTVDEQYF
NA	TRBV11-3	NA	TRBJ2-1	TGTGCCAGCAGCTTAGATAAGGATGAGCAGTTCTTC	CASSLDKDEQFF
NA	TRBV6-5	NA	TRBJ2-7	TGTGCCAGCAGTTACGAGAGGACTGCGAACTACGAGCAGTACTTC	CASSYERTANYEQYF
NA	TRBV6-1	once	TRBJ2-7	TGTGCCAGCACGGCAGGGGGGATGTCCTACGAGCAGTACTTC	CASTAGGMSYEQYF